The source of this TCR beta chain is a study of shared clonotypes between healthy human individuals. Donors were healthy HIV-negative adults without recent acute infections or vaccinations. CD4+ cells were split into CD45RA+ naive and CD45RA-negative memory subsets. To note about this clone: What it recognizes is unknown.

It was at deep level that the assay was run. Assay used: immunoSEQ multiplex PCR; TCRdb lists only in-frame clones, some missing. The data hold about 2.3 million clones, with over 90% observed a single time. The trim removed 5 bases at V and 8 bases at J, leaving 5 bases unmatched. This CDR3 has 12 residues. CDR1 and CDR2 from the germline V gene are MDHEN and SYDVKM. Overall study results and limits: The donor pool, a small one, limited the genetic and exposure-history diversity represented.

This rearrangement joins TRBV28 to TRBJ1-2, with 7 bases aligning to TRBD1. The sample consisted of naive CD4+ T cells from PBMCs. Subset meaning: CD45RA+ positively selected. The TCR was taken from a man aged 18 to 29 in good health. Some clones in this sample may be carry-over from other donors' samples. DNA for the CDR3: TGTGCCAGCAGTCCCCCGGGACAGGGCTACACCTTC. This gives the protein CASSPPGQGYTF.